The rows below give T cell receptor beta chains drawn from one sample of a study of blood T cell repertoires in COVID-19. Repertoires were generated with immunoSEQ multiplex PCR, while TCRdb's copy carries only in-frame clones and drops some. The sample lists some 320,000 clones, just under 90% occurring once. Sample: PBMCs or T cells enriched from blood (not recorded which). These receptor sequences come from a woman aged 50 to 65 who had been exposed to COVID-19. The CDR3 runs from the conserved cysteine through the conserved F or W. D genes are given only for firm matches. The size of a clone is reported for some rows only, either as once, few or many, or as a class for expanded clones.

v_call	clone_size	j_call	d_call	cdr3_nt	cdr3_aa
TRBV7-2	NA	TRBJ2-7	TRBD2	TGTGCCAGCAGCACCCTAGCGGGGCCCTACGAGCAGTACTTC	CASSTLAGPYEQYF
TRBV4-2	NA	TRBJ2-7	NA	TGTGCCAGCAGCTTCTCAAAGAGCCGCCAGGATACCTACGAGCAGTACTTC	CASSFSKSRQDTYEQYF
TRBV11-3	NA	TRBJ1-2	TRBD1	TGTGCCAGCACCCGGGACAGGGTCCCTAAGCTAGAGAGTGGCTACACCTTC	CASTRDRVPKLESGYTF
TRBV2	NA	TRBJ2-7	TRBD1	TGTGCCAGCAGTGAAGAGGGACAGGGCTCCTACGAGCAGTACTTC	CASSEEGQGSYEQYF
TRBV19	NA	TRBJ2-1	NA	TGTGCCAGTAGCCCGGGGTTACAGTTAGCCTACAATGAGCAGTTCTTC	CASSPGLQLAYNEQFF
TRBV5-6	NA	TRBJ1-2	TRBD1	TGTGCCAGCAGCCCCTCGGTGACAGGGAACTATGGCTACACCTTC	CASSPSVTGNYGYTF
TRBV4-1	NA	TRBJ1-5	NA	TGCGCCAGCAGCCAACCTACAGGGAATCAGCCCCAGCATTTT	CASSQPTGNQPQHF
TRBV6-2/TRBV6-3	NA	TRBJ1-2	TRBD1	TGTGCCAGCAGTCAATACAGACAGGGGGCGCGGGATGGCTACACCTTC	CASSQYRQGARDGYTF
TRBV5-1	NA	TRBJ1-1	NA	TGCGCCAGCAGCTCCGCTGGCCAGGGGAACACTGAAGCTTTCTTT	CASSSAGQGNTEAFF
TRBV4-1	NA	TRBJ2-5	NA	TGCGCCAGCAGCCAAGCCGGGGTCCCAGAGACCCAGTACTTC	CASSQAGVPETQYF
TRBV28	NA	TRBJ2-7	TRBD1	TGTGCCACCTCACAGGGGGCCTACGAGCAGTACTTC	CATSQGAYEQYF
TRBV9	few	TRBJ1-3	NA	TGTGCCAGCAGCCCTGAGGACAGATCTGGAAACACCATATATTTT	CASSPEDRSGNTIYF
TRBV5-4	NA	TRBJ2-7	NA	TGTGCCAGCAGCACCGACCGGGGCGAGCAGTACTTC	CASSTDRGEQYF
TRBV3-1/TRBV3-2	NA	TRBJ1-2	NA	TGTGCCAGCAGCCAAGCCGCGACAGGCGTGAAGGGCTACACCTTC	CASSQAATGVKGYTF
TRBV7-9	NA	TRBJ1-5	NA	TGTGCCAGCAGCTCGGACATAACGCCATTTCAGCCCCAGCATTTT	CASSSDITPFQPQHF
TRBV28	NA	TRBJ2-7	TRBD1	TGTGCCAGCCAGACAGGGGGATTGTCCTACGAGCAGTACTTC	CASQTGGLSYEQYF
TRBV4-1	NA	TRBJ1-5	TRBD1	TGCGCCAGCAGCCCTCAGACAGGGCGACAGCCCCAGCATTTT	CASSPQTGRQPQHF
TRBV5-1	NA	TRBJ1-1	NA	TGCGCCAGCAGCTTGGGGGGCCCTGAAGCTTTCTTT	CASSLGGPEAFF
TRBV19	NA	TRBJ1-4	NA	TGTGCCAGTAGCGCTTCACAGGGTCGAAGTAATGAAAAACTGTTTTTT	CASSASQGRSNEKLFF
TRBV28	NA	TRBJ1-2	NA	TGTGCCAGCAGTCTTACAGGGTCGGCGGGCTACACCTTC	CASSLTGSAGYTF
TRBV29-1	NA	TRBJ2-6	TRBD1	TGCAGGATAGGACAGGATCATCCTGGGGCCAACGTCCTGACTTTC	CRIGQDHPGANVLTF
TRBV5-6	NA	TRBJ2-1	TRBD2	TGTGCCAGCAGCCTGACTAGCGGGGGGGACAATGAGCAGTTCTTC	CASSLTSGGDNEQFF
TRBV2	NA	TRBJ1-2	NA	TGTGCCAGCAGTGAACAGGATTATGGCTACACCTTC	CASSEQDYGYTF
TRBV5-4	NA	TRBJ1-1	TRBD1	TGTGCCAGCAGCCCTCCCGACAGGGACACTGAAGCTTTCTTT	CASSPPDRDTEAFF
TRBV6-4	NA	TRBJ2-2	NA	TGTGCCAGCAGTGAAGTAGGGACAACGAACACCGGGGAGCTGTTTTTT	CASSEVGTTNTGELFF
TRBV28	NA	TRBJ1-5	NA	TGTGCCATTACGAGAGCCCCCAATCAGCCCCAGCATTTT	CAITRAPNQPQHF
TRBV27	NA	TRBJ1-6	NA	TGTGCCAGCGTTTCTTATCGGGGTGATAATTCACCCCTCCACTTT	CASVSYRGDNSPLHF
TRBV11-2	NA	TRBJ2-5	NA	TGTGCCAGCAGCTTAAGCGATTGGGGGGGGCCGGGGACCCAGTACTTC	CASSLSDWGGPGTQYF
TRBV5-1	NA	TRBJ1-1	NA	TGCGCCAGCAGCTTGGAGGGATTGGGGGGAAGCACTGAAGCTTTCTTT	CASSLEGLGGSTEAFF